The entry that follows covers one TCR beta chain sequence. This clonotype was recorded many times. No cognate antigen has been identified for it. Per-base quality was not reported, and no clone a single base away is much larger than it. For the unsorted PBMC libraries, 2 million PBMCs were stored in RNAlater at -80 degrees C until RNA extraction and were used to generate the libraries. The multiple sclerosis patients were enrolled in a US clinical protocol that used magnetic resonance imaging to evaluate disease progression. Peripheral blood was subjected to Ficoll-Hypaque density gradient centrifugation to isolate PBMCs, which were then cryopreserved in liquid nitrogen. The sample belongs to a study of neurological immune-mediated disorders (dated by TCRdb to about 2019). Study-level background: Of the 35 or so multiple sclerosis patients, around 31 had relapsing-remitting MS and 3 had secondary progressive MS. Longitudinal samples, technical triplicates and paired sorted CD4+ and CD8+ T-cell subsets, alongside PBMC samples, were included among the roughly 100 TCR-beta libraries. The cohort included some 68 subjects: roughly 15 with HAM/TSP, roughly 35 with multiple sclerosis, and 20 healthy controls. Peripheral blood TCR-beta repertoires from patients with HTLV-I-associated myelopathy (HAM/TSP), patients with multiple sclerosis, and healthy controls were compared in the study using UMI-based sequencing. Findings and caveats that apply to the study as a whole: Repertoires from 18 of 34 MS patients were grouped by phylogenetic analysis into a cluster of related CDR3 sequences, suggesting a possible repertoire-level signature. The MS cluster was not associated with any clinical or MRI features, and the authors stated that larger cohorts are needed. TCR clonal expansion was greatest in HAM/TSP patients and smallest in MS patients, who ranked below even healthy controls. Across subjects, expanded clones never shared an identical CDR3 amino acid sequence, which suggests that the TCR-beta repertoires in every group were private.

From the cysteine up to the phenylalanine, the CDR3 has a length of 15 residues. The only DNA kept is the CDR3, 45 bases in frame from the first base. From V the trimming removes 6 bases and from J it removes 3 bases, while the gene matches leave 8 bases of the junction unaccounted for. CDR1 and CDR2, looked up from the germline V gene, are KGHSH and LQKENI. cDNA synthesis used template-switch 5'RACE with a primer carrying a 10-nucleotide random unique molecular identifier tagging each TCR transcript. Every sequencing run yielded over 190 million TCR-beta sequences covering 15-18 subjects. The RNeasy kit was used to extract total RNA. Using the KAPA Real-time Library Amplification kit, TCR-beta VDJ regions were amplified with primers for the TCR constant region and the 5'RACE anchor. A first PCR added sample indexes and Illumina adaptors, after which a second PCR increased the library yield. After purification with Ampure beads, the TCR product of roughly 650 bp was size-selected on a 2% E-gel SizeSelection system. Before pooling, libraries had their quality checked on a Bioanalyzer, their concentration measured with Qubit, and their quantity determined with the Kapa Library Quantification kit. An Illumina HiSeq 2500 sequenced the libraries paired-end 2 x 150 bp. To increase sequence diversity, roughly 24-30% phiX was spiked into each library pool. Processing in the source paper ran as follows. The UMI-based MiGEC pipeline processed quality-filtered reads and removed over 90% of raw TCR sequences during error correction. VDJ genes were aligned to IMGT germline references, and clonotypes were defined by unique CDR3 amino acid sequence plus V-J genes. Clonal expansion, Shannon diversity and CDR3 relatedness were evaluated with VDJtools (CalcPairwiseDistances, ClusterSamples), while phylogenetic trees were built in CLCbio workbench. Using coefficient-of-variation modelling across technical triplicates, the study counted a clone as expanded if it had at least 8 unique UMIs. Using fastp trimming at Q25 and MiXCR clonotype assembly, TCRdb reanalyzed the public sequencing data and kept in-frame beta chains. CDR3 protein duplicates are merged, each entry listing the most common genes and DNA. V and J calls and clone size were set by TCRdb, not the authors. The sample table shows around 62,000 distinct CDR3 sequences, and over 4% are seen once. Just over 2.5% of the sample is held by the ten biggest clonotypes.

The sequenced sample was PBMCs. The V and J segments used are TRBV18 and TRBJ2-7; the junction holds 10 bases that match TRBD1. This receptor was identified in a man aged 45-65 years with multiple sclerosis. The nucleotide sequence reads TGTGCCAGCTCTCGTATCGGGACAGGGGACTACGAGCAGTACTTC. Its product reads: CASSRIGTGDYEQYF.